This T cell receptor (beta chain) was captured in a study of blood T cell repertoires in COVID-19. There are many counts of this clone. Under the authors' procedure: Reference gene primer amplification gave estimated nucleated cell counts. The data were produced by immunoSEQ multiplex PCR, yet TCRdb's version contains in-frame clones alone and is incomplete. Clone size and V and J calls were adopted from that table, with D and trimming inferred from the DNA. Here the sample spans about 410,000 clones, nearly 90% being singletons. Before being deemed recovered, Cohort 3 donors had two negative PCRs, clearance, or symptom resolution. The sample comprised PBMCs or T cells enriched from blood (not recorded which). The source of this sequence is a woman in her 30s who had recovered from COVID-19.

The DNA for the CDR3 is TGTGCCAGCAGTGACAGGGGCAGGAGTAGCAATCAGCCCCAGCATTTT. The encoded protein is CASSDRGRSSNQPQHF. The chain joins TRBV6-4 to TRBJ1-5, with TRBD1 as a possible D gene (5 bases). This CDR3 has 16 amino acids. Trimming removed 2 bases from V and 0 bases from J, with 11 bases in between. From germline, CDR1 is MRHNA and CDR2 SNTAGT.